The 26 T cell receptor beta chains in this list originate from one sample, sequenced in a study of blood T cells in healthy people across ages. A sample-barcoded 5' primer and a J-beta primer mix were used in a second PCR of roughly 7 to 11 cycles. TCRdb passed the 5' RACE reads through MiXCR, listing each CDR3 protein once. The top ten hold roughly 34% of the sample, which has about 640,000 distinct CDR3 sequences, 58% seen once. Sequencing was performed on blood. These receptor sequences come from a man in his sixties in good health.

This clonotype appeared a few times. The genes are TRBV10-3 and TRBJ2-7, with unresolved D. This CDR3 has 16 amino acids. Trimming took 2 bases from V and 0 from J, leaving 14 bases between them. In germline, CDR1 is ENHRY, CDR2 SYGVKD. CDR3 coding DNA: TGTGCCATCAGTGAGACCGACCCGTGGAGCTCCTACGAGCAGTACTTC. Translated, it gives CAISETDPWSSYEQYF.

The chain carries TRBV2 and TRBJ2-3; TRBD1 might be the D (6 bases). Trimming took 5 bases from V and 4 from J, leaving 19 bases between them. This CDR3 comprises 16 residues. CDR1 SNHLY and CDR2 FYNNEI come from the germline V gene. CDR3 DNA sequence: TGTGCCAGCAGTCAACAGGGTCGGCCCACTTCAGATACGCAGTATTTT. Encoded protein: CASSQQGRPTSDTQYF.

The J gene is TRBJ2-4, the V gene TRBV15, with D tentatively TRBD1 or TRBD2 (5 bases each). V lost 0 bases and J 0 bases, leaving 9 bases between the germline ends. In germline, CDR1 is LNHNV, CDR2 YYDKDF (reference sequence). The CDR3 totals 16 residues. The CDR3 is CATSRDGARAKNIQYF. The CDR3 DNA reads TGTGCCACCAGCAGAGACGGGGCAAGAGCCAAAAACATTCAGTACTTC.

This clonotype was counted only a few times. CDR3 sequence: CASSFAGAAANYGYTF. The DNA for the CDR3 is TGTGCCAGCAGCTTCGCGGGGGCGGCGGCTAACTATGGCTACACCTTC. The chain links TRBV7-2 to TRBJ1-2; tentative D call: TRBD1 (6 bases). CDR1 is SGHTA and CDR2 is FQGNSA in the germline V gene. CDR3 length equals 16 residues. V was shortened by 3 bases and J by 0 bases, with 14 bases between the two germline ends.

The V call is TRBV7-2, the J call TRBJ1-2, with a tentative D call TRBD1 (5 bases). CDR3 length equals 14 residues. The V gene's germline CDR1 is SGHTA and CDR2 FQGNSA. The V end was cut by 5 bases, the J end by 2 bases, with 12 bases between. This chain's CDR3 is CASSPSRDNYGYTF. In DNA, the CDR3 is TGTGCCAGCAGCCCGTCCCGGGACAACTATGGCTACACCTTC.

This clonotype was seen a handful of times. V gene TRBV10-2 combines with J gene TRBJ2-1; 11 bases fit TRBD2. V dropped 7 bases and J dropped 7; count of bases not matched to a gene: 6. The V gene's germline CDR1 is WSHSY and CDR2 SAAADI. CDR3 size: 14 residues. The chain's CDR3 is CASTRLAGKNEQFF. In nucleotides, the CDR3 is TGCGCCAGCACGCGACTAGCGGGGAAAAATGAGCAGTTCTTC.

The chain employs TRBV20-1 and TRBJ1-5; D gene ambiguous. The V and J ends lost 0 bases and 1 base respectively, with 7 bases between them. The CDR3 covers 14 residues. The germline V gene encodes CDR1 DFQATT and CDR2 SNEGSKA (reference sequence). The CDR3 nucleotides read TGCAGTGCTAGAGACGCGGGGAGCAATCAGCCCCAGCATTTT. It is translated as CSARDAGSNQPQHF.

This clonotype appeared a few times. The chain's CDR3 is CASSLSLVGTDTQYF. The CDR3 nucleotides read TGCGCCAGCAGCTTGAGCCTAGTCGGGACAGATACGCAGTATTTT. The rearrangement joins TRBV5-1 to TRBJ2-3, with D hard to call. The CDR3 spans 15 residues. Trimming removed 1 base from V and 3 bases from J, with 12 bases in between. CDR1 SGHRS and CDR2 YFSETQ come from the germline V gene.

In this sample, this clonotype turned up a few times. The gene calls are TRBV6-1 and TRBJ1-1, with D maybe TRBD1 (6 bases). Looked up from germline, CDR1 is MNHNS and CDR2 is SASEGT. The CDR3 consists of 16 residues. With 3 bases removed from V and 2 bases from J, the gap between germline ends came to 16 bases. The CDR3 region is CASSDRGQGFNTEAFF. CDR3 sequence (DNA): TGTGCCAGCAGTGACAGAGGGCAGGGGTTTAACACTGAAGCTTTCTTT.

Only a few counts were recorded for this clonotype. V is TRBV6-1 and J is TRBJ2-1; 7 bases agree with TRBD2. V gave up 4 bases and J gave up 6 bases; unmatched junction bases: 27. CDR1 is MNHNS, CDR2 SASEGT, per germline. The CDR3 covers 21 residues. The CDR3 reads CASSVHPPDRASGGSGNEQFF. The CDR3 bases are TGTGCCAGCAGTGTACATCCCCCCGACAGAGCCTCCGGGGGGTCGGGCAATGAGCAGTTCTTC.

The chain couples TRBV24-1 to TRBJ2-3; 7 bases fit TRBD1. CDR1 is KGHDR, CDR2 SFDVKD, per germline. The CDR3 consists of 14 residues. Trimming cost V 3 bases and J 4 bases; bases outside gene matches: 3. This chain's CDR3 is CATSDPTGPDTQYF. The CDR3 DNA reads as TGTGCCACCAGTGATCCGACAGGGCCAGATACGCAGTATTTT.

V is TRBV7-2 and J is TRBJ1-2, with TRBD1 identical over 7 bases. The CDR3 covers 17 residues. V was pared by 5 bases and J by 2 bases, with 14 bases of the junction left unmatched. In germline, CDR1 is SGHTA, CDR2 FQGNSA. The CDR3 reads CASSLDTGTAGNYGYTF. CDR3 bases: TGTGCCAGCAGCCTTGACACCGGGACAGCGGGGAACTATGGCTACACCTTC.

This chain joins TRBV20-1 and TRBJ1-1, with D unresolved. Trimming left V 2 bases short and J 1 base short, with 14 bases between. This CDR3 contains 15 residues. Germline V gene lookup returns CDR1 DFQATT and CDR2 SNEGSKA (reference sequence). DNA of the CDR3: TGCAGTGCTAGACTCTTCGGGAACGAGAACACTGAAGCTTTCTTT. This translates into CSARLFGNENTEAFF.

The chain employs TRBV20-1 and TRBJ2-1; D possibly uses TRBD1 or TRBD2 (5 bases each). V shed 3 bases and J shed 2 bases, with 14 bases lying between them. CDR1 DFQATT and CDR2 SNEGSKA come from the germline V gene (reference sequence). The length of the CDR3 is 15 residues. The CDR3 here is CSARVPLGAYNEQFF. CDR3 bases: TGCAGTGCTAGGGTCCCCCTGGGGGCCTACAATGAGCAGTTCTTC.

This clonotype has more than one count but fewer than ten. The chain joins TRBV5-1 to TRBJ2-1; tentative D call: TRBD1 (5 bases). Trimming stripped 0 bases from V and 10 bases from J, with 17 bases between. CDR3 length equals 15 residues. The germline V gene has CDR1 SGHRS and CDR2 YFSETQ. CDR3 DNA sequence: TGCGCCAGCAGCTTGGTGGGGATTCGTGGACAAGAGCAGTTCTTC. As protein: CASSLVGIRGQEQFF.

This clonotype was counted a few times. This chain links TRBV3-1 with TRBJ2-1; D gene uncertain. Trimming stripped 2 bases from V and 7 bases from J, with 12 bases between. The CDR3 consists of 14 residues. CDR1 LGHDT and CDR2 YNNKEL come from the germline V gene (reference sequence). DNA for the CDR3: TGTGCCAGCAGCCAAAACGGACCGGGTAATGAGCAGTTCTTC. Translating it yields CASSQNGPGNEQFF.

The genes are TRBV6-5 and TRBJ2-1; 8 positions agree with TRBD2. The CDR3 has 17 amino acids. The V segment lost 0 bases and the J segment 8 bases; nucleotides outside the gene matches: 12. The germline V gene has CDR1 MNHEY and CDR2 SVGAGI. The CDR3 DNA sequence: TGTGCCAGCAGTTACTCGAGCCTGGCGGGGGGCAGAGATGAGCAGTTCTTC. Protein: CASSYSSLAGGRDEQFF.

The chain carries TRBV7-9 and TRBJ2-1; D uncertain. In germline, CDR1 is SEHNR, CDR2 FQNEAQ (reference sequence). Trimming shortened V by 2 bases and J by 9 bases, and 11 bases separated the two germline ends. The CDR3 runs to 13 residues. As DNA, the CDR3 is TGTGCCAGCAGCTTAAGGGAATACGCTGAGCAGTTCTTC. Residues: CASSLREYAEQFF.

This clonotype has only a few counts. The genes are TRBV29-1 and TRBJ2-2, with D perhaps matching TRBD1 (6 bases). V dropped 7 bases and J dropped 0 bases, with 12 bases sitting between them. Germline V lookup: CDR1 SQVTM, CDR2 ANQGSEA. The CDR3 extends over 14 amino acids. The DNA of the CDR3 is TGCAGCGGCCAGAGGACAGCGAACACCGGGGAGCTGTTTTTT. Its protein is CSGQRTANTGELFF.

This clonotype was seen more than once but under ten times. The chain combines TRBV28 with TRBJ2-3; D possibly corresponds to TRBD2 (6 bases). Trimming removed 6 bases from V and 4 bases from J, with 20 bases in between. Germline CDR1 reads MDHEN; CDR2 reads SYDVKM. CDR3 length equals 16 residues. The DNA of the CDR3 is TGTGCCAGCAGCTCTCCAGCCGGGGGAGAGGCAGATACGCAGTATTTT. Amino acids: CASSSPAGGEADTQYF.

This clonotype occurred a few times. The genes are TRBV7-2 and TRBJ2-1; 8 bases match TRBD2. Germline loops: CDR1 SGHTA, CDR2 FQGNSA. The CDR3 has 16 amino acids. The J segment lost 3 bases and the V segment lost 0 bases, leaving 4 bases of the junction unmatched. The DNA of the CDR3 is TGTGCCAGCAGCTTAGCCGGGGGGGTTAACTACAATGAGCAGTTCTTC. The encoded protein is CASSLAGGVNYNEQFF.

The V call is TRBV20-1, the J call TRBJ2-2; D perhaps matches TRBD1 (5 bases). Trimming shortened V by 4 bases and J by 10 bases, and 10 bases separated the two germline ends. The CDR3 contains 11 residues. The germline gives CDR1 DFQATT, CDR2 SNEGSKA (reference sequence). The chain's CDR3 is CSANKGLELFF. As DNA, the CDR3 is TGCAGTGCTAACAAGGGGCTGGAGCTGTTTTTT.

This clonotype was observed at least ten times. V gene TRBV10-3 combines with J gene TRBJ2-5; 9 bases align to TRBD2. Germline V gives CDR1 ENHRY, CDR2 SYGVKD. V gave up 5 bases and J gave up 1 base; unmatched junction bases: 5. The CDR3 loop spans 15 amino acids. CDR3 sequence reads: CAISRLADPQETQYF. The CDR3, as DNA: TGTGCCATCAGTCGACTAGCGGACCCCCAAGAGACCCAGTACTTC.

There are a few counts of this clonotype. V usage is TRBV20-1 and J usage is TRBJ2-7; 8 bases fit TRBD2. The end of the DNA is better explained by TRBJ2-5, so the J call may be wrong. The CDR3 extends over 13 amino acids. CDR1 is DFQATT and CDR2 is SNEGSKA in the germline V gene (reference sequence). The CDR3 region has the DNA TGCAGTGCTAGTCGTAGCGGGGAAGAGACCCAGTACTTC. It codes for CSASRSGEETQYF.

This clonotype appeared once. This chain connects TRBV20-1 to TRBJ2-5, with 13 bases aligning to TRBD2. With V trimmed by 2 bases and J by 2 bases, 11 bases remained unmatched. This CDR3 contains 18 residues. Germline lookup yields CDR1 DFQATT and CDR2 SNEGSKA (reference sequence). The CDR3 DNA follows: TGCAGTGCTAGACCCCGACTAGCGGGGGGACTACATCAAGAGACCCAGTACTTC. It specifies CSARPRLAGGLHQETQYF.

The chain is built from TRBV5-1 and TRBJ1-1; D gene unclear. Germline CDR1 SGHRS, CDR2 YFSETQ. Trimming removed 0 bases from V and 4 bases from J, with 13 bases in between. This CDR3 is built from 15 residues. The CDR3 nucleotides are TGCGCCAGCAGCTTGGTCGCGGGGTCGGGCACTGAAGCTTTCTTT. It codes for CASSLVAGSGTEAFF.